This entry is about one TCR beta chain. V gave up 0 bases and J gave up 6 bases, with 7 bases separating them. Germline V gene data show CDR1 as SGDLS and CDR2 as YYNGEE. The CDR3 is 12 amino acids. This specimen belongs to a study of T cell responses to AZD1222 COVID-19 vaccine. Measured with immunoSEQ multiplex PCR; TCRdb has only the in-frame clones, and not every one. The sample has about 97,000 clones; roughly 88% are singletons. The receptor comes from an adult in good health. The sequencing here drew on peripheral blood, taken on day 0 of AZD1222 vaccination. The genes are TRBV9 and TRBJ2-7; TRBD1 might be the D (5 bases). CDR3 sequence: CASSVGGGEQYF. As DNA, the CDR3 is TGTGCCAGCAGCGTAGGGGGCGGCGAGCAGTACTTC.